This TCR beta chain was recorded in a study of blood T cell repertoires in COVID-19 (dated by TCRdb to about 2020). Looking at the study overall: Collaborator samples came from the United States, Italy and Spain and covered acute and convalescent phases of COVID-19. A freely available public database, intended as a resource for researchers studying the immune response to SARS-CoV-2, is where the repertoires were released. The samples were drawn from the first 160 participants of the ongoing ImmuneRACE study and from 1,200 or so subjects provided by 6 global collaborators. The material from the prospective study consisted of cDNA or gDNA derived from T cells, B-cell-depleted T cells, or PBMCs. Where available, HLA class I and class II types were taken from metadata supplied by the sample provider and were not determined by assay-based typing. Subjects who had been exposed to COVID-19, were actively infected with it, or had recovered from it provided the deeply sampled blood TCRbeta repertoires that made up the dataset. A de-identified subject ID, COVID-19 status, age in years and sex were almost always included in the sample metadata. Overall results and qualifications from the work: Clinical and demographic metadata were provided uncurated, with the amount varying by source and participant.

The collaborating institutions used their own protocols to collect whole blood in K2EDTA tubes. For TCRbeta analysis, collaborators shipped samples in one of three forms: frozen whole blood, isolated PBMCs, or DNA extracted from either of those sample types. This clone was recorded a few times. Its antigen is still unknown. No base-level quality is on record; no much larger clone is a single base apart. The immunoSEQ Assay, a bias-controlled multiplex PCR, was used to amplify TCRbeta CDR3 regions from genomic DNA. The paper's processing steps were these. Nucleated cell counts per sample were estimated from amplification of reference gene primers within the assay. To quantify the absolute abundance of each unique TCRbeta CDR3 rearrangement, sequence reads were collapsed and filtered. Productive Simpson clonality was computed per sample as the square root of Simpson's diversity index over productive rearrangements. TCRdb limited this immuneACCESS table to in-frame rearrangements with V and J called. A share of clones is missing; checked studies link under half to unresolved V genes, and the rest is unexplained. That table gives V, J and clone size, and the DNA gave D and trimming. The sample includes about 66,000 clones, with 82% observed a single time. The ten largest account for about 6.9% of the sample.

V is cut by 2 bases and J by 10 bases, and the space between the germline ends is 12 bases. Taken from the germline V gene, the CDR1 and CDR2 loops are MGHDK and SYGVNS. The CDR3 spans 14 residues, from the cysteine through the phenylalanine. Of all the DNA, just the CDR3 is kept, 42 bases in frame from base 1. Sample: peripheral blood. The source of this sequence is a man in his fifties or sixties with acute or convalescent COVID-19. The chain is encoded by TRBV25-1 joined to TRBJ1-6; the D gene is not confidently resolved. The encoded CDR3 is CASSEARGRSPLHF. The nucleotide sequence reads as follows: TGTGCCAGCAGTGAAGCCCGGGGTAGGTCACCCCTCCACTTT.